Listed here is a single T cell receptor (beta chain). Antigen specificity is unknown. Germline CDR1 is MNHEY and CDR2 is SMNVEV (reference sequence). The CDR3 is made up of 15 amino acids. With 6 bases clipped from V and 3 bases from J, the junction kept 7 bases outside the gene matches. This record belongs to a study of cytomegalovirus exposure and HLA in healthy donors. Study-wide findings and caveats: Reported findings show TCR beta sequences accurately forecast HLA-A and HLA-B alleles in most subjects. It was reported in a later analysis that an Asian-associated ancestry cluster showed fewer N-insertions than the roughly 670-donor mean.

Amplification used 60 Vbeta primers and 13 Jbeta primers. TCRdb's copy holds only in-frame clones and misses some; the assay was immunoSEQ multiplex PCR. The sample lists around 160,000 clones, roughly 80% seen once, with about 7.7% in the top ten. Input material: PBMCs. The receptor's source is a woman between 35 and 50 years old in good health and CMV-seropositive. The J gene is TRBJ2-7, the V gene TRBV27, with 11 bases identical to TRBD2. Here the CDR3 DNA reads TGTGCCAGCAGGGACGCCGGGACTAGCGGCTACGAGCAGTACTTC. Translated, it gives CASRDAGTSGYEQYF.